This T cell receptor beta chain was obtained from a study of blood T cell repertoires in COVID-19. Study information: The cDNA or gDNA used as material had been derived from T cells, B-cell-depleted T cells, or PBMCs.

Profiled with immunoSEQ multiplex PCR; TCRdb holds only in-frame clones, not every one. The repertoire has fewer than 85,000 clones, around four fifths of them found once; the top ten carry around 15%. Germline V gene lookup returns CDR1 SGDLS and CDR2 YYNGEE. Trimming pared 0 bases from V and 4 bases from J, leaving 5 bases between. The CDR3 runs to 14 residues. The chain carries TRBV9 and TRBJ1-6; the D is unclear. The sample taken for sequencing was peripheral blood. This sequence originates from an older woman with acute or convalescent COVID-19. CDR3 in amino acids: CASSVAVYNSPLHF. The CDR3 bases are TGTGCCAGCAGCGTAGCAGTGTATAATTCACCCCTCCACTTT.